The entry below describes one T cell receptor beta chain. What it recognizes is unknown. The amount of total RNA extracted per sample was at least 6 micrograms. Germline CDR1 SGHAT, CDR2 FQNNGV. The CDR3 spans 17 residues. The V gene end was trimmed by 7 bases and the J gene end by 5 bases; junction bases not matched to a gene: 10. Alongside a J-beta primer mix, a sample-barcoded 5' primer served in a second PCR lasting about 7 to 11 cycles. Via MiXCR, TCRdb re-called the 5' RACE reads, giving one row per CDR3 protein. The table includes 450,000 to 700,000 distinct CDR3 sequences, 25% to 30% detected once. This specimen belongs to a study of blood T cells in healthy people across ages. Study-level points and caveats: Observed TCR beta diversity showed a strong correlation with the percentage of naive T cells as measured by flow cytometry.

This receptor was taken from a woman aged 70-85 years in good health. Sequencing was done on a sample of blood. This chain links TRBV11-2 with TRBJ2-2; 13 nucleotides agree with TRBD2. CDR3 nucleotides: TGTGCCAGCAACGGGTGGGGACTAGCGGGAAGTACCGGGGAGCTGTTTTTT. Translated, it gives CASNGWGLAGSTGELFF.